A single sample is the source of the 20 T cell receptor beta chains below, sequenced in a study of regulatory T cells in long-lasting Graves disease. Time point described: newly diagnosed GD, antithyroid drugs for less than 3 months. Preparation of the TCR library used RNA extracted from PBMCs. Construction of TCR beta libraries relied on iRepertoire HTBI primers and on Arm-PCR targeting CDR3 regions. TCRdb analysed the multiplex PCR reads with MiXCR anew, one entry per CDR3 protein. The repertoire consists of more than 450,000 distinct CDR3 sequences, with more than 10% occurring once and the leading ten covering more than 8%. Another study also made use of these data, one on T cells in Graves' hyperthyroidism and ophthalmopathy.

The material was peripheral blood mononuclear cells (PBMCs), obtained at new diagnosis, from a patient treated with antithyroid drugs. The receptors come from a woman in her 30s with Graves disease.

This clonotype has ten or more counts. J is TRBJ2-2 and V is TRBV4-3, with D perhaps TRBD2 (7 bases). CDR1 LGHNA and CDR2 YSLEER come from the germline V gene. V lost 3 bases to trimming and J lost 5 bases, with 16 bases between them. CDR3 length: 16 residues. The CDR3 bases are TGCGCCAGCAGCCAGAGGACGGGGGGCCTTACCGGGGAGCTGTTTTTT. Encoded protein: CASSQRTGGLTGELFF.

This chain connects TRBV6-5 to TRBJ1-2, with D perhaps TRBD1 (5 bases). Trimming took off 2 bases at V and 8 bases at J, with 15 bases between the two ends. Germline V gene sequence: CDR1 MNHEY, CDR2 SVGAGI. The CDR3 contains 14 residues. CDR3 DNA sequence: TGTGCCAGCAGTTACGTAGACCGCCGGGGCGGCTACACCTTC. This gives the protein CASSYVDRRGGYTF.

The genes are TRBV29-1 and TRBJ2-5; D not certain. CDR3 length: 12 residues. V lost 6 bases, J lost 4 bases, and 12 bases lay in between. Germline-derived CDR1 and CDR2 are SQVTM and ANQGSEA. The CDR3 bases are TGCAGCGTCAAGACCTCAGGAGAGACCCAGTACTTC. This sequence encodes CSVKTSGETQYF.

This clonotype appeared many times. CDR3 protein: CASSLLSGYSYNEQFF. Here the CDR3 DNA reads TGTGCCAGCAGCCTTCTTAGCGGGTACTCCTACAATGAGCAGTTCTTC. The rearrangement links TRBV7-2 to TRBJ2-1; 7 bases match TRBD2. There are 16 residues in the CDR3. CDR1 SGHTA and CDR2 FQGNSA come from the germline V gene. V shed 5 bases, J shed 0 bases, and the junction held 7 bases outside the gene matches.

Many counts were recorded for this clonotype. This chain connects TRBV5-5 to TRBJ1-1; D is unresolved. The V gene's germline CDR1 is SGHKS and CDR2 YYEKEE (reference sequence). CDR3 length: 13 amino acids. V was pared by 1 base and J by 5 bases, with 9 bases between. The CDR3 region has the DNA TGTGCCAGCAGCTTGATGGTTGAGACTGAAGCTTTCTTT. Amino acid sequence: CASSLMVETEAFF.

The chain is built from TRBV29-1 and TRBJ1-2; no clear D gene. Trimming pared 5 bases from V and 4 bases from J, leaving 14 bases between. The CDR3 has 13 amino acids. CDR1 SQVTM and CDR2 ANQGSEA come from the germline V gene. The chain's CDR3 is CSVFRGIGYGYTF. Here the CDR3 DNA reads TGCAGCGTTTTTCGGGGAATCGGCTATGGCTACACCTTC.

A few counts support this clonotype. The chain uses TRBV19 and TRBJ1-2; no definite D call. The CDR3 spans 14 residues. Germline V lookup: CDR1 LNHDA, CDR2 SQIVND (reference sequence). Trimming removed 5 bases at V and 5 bases at J, with 15 bases between. The CDR3 DNA sequence: TGTGCCAGTAGTCCTGAGGACGGCCGATATGGCTACACCTTC. Protein sequence: CASSPEDGRYGYTF. Filled out from reference TRBV19 and TRBJ1-2, the complete variable domain reads DGGITQSPKYLFRKEGQNVTLSCEQNLNHDAMYWYRQDPGQGLRLIYYSQIVNDFQKGDIAEGYSVSREKKESFPLTVTSAQKNPTAFYLCASSPEDGRYGYTFGSGTRLTVV.

V is TRBV6-1 and J is TRBJ1-4; 8 bases align to TRBD1. Germline V gene data show CDR1 as MNHNS and CDR2 as SASEGT. The CDR3 loop spans 16 amino acids. V lost 7 bases to trimming and J lost 5 bases; unmatched junction nucleotides: 12. This CDR3 reads CASKDGQGRENEKLFF. In nucleotides, the CDR3 is TGTGCCAGCAAAGATGGACAGGGCAGGGAGAATGAAAAACTGTTTTTT.

Comments on this clonotype: A read error is possible here, since a much larger clone lies one base away. Here the CDR3 omits its conserved ending phenylalanine or tryptophan, so a read error is the likely source. The V gene is TRBV14, the J gene TRBJ2-7; TRBD2 agrees at 9 bases. The V and J ends lost 3 bases and 5 bases, in that order; junction bases with no gene match: 14. CDR3 length equals 17 residues. Germline loops: CDR1 SGHDN, CDR2 FVKESK. Written as DNA, the CDR3 is TGTGCCAGCAGCCATTCCATAGCGAGGGGACTAGCCCACGAGCAGTACCTC. This translates into CASSHSIARGLAHEQYL.

In regard to this clonotype: It is likely a read error, because the conserved phenylalanine at the end of the CDR3 is missing. The genes are TRBV5-1 and TRBJ2-7; D gene ambiguous. This CDR3 contains 11 residues. CDR1 SGHRS and CDR2 YFSETQ come from the germline V gene. CDR3 nucleotide sequence: TGTGCCAGCAGCCTAAACTACGAGCAGTACCTC. This sequence encodes CASSLNYEQYL.

This clonotype has at least ten counts. CDR3: CASSLAPVNTEAFF. The CDR3 DNA reads TGTGCCAGCAGCTTAGCGCCGGTGAACACTGAAGCTTTCTTT. The chain uses TRBV11-2 and TRBJ1-1; no clear D gene. The germline CDR1 and CDR2 sequences are SGHAT and FQNNGV. The CDR3 consists of 14 residues. The ends were cut back, 1 base at V and 0 bases at J, with 6 bases in the middle.

This clonotype was recorded at least ten times. The chain couples TRBV20-1 to TRBJ2-7; 10 bases line up with TRBD2. Unmatched junction bases numbered 6, after V lost 2 bases and J lost 2 bases. The CDR3 length is 15 residues. From germline, CDR1 is DFQATT and CDR2 SNEGSKA (reference sequence). The CDR3 coding sequence is TGCAGTGCTAGAAAGGGGCTAGCGGGAGCCTACGAGCAGTACTTC. Its protein is CSARKGLAGAYEQYF.

This clonotype was counted at least ten times. The chain recombines TRBV6-1 with TRBJ1-4; a possible D gene is TRBD1 (5 bases). The CDR3 loop spans 16 amino acids. V lost 2 bases and J lost 5, with 15 bases in between. Germline CDR1 reads MNHNS; CDR2 reads SASEGT. CDR3: CASSELTGDLNEKLFF. CDR3 bases: TGTGCCAGCAGTGAACTAACAGGAGATTTAAATGAAAAACTGTTTTTT.

J is TRBJ2-2 and V is TRBV2; D is perhaps TRBD1 (5 bases). CDR1 and CDR2 from the germline V gene are SNHLY and FYNNEI. The CDR3 sequence is 15 residues long. Between the trimmed V and J ends, which lost 6 bases and 4 bases, there was a span of 15 bases. The CDR3: CASSRQGGITGELFF. CDR3 coding DNA: TGTGCCAGCAGCCGGCAGGGTGGTATCACCGGGGAGCTGTTTTTT.

This clonotype occurred many times. J is TRBJ2-3 and V is TRBV15; D call uncertain. The germline CDR1 and CDR2 sequences are LNHNV and YYDKDF (reference sequence). The CDR3 is 13 residues long. Trimming shortened V by 6 bases and J by 5 bases, and 12 bases separated the two germline ends. Here the CDR3 DNA reads TGTGCCACCAGAGCTCAAATAGAAGATACGCAGTATTTT. Translating gives CATRAQIEDTQYF.

This clonotype was observed at least ten times. The CDR3 sequence: CASSRTGSETQYF. For the CDR3, the DNA is TGTGCCAGCAGCCGGACAGGGTCAGAGACCCAGTACTTC. The chain links TRBV11-2 to TRBJ2-3; 8 bases map to TRBD1. The closer fit of TRBJ2-5 to the DNA end suggests the J call may be wrong. From germline, CDR1 is SGHAT and CDR2 FQNNGV. The CDR3 is made up of 13 amino acids.

A remark on this clonotype: At one of its ends the junction is not consistent with the germline gene, which may arise from a read error. This rearrangement joins TRBV15 to TRBJ1-5; D gene uncertain. This CDR3 contains 13 residues. The germline V gene has CDR1 LNHNV and CDR2 YYDKDF (reference sequence). CDR3 nucleotide sequence: TGCGCCACCAGCACCCGGACCTGGCAGCCCCAGCATTTT. It codes for CATSTRTWQPQHF.

This clonotype was counted at least ten times. Written as DNA, the CDR3 is TGTGCCATCAGTGAGGACAGGAGCACAGATACGCAGTATTTT. Its translation: CAISEDRSTDTQYF. The J gene is TRBJ2-3, the V gene TRBV10-3; D perhaps matches TRBD1 (6 bases). This CDR3 region has 14 residues. V lost 2 bases, J lost 0 bases, and 6 bases lay in between. Germline CDR1 reads ENHRY; CDR2 reads SYGVKD.

This clonotype has ten or more counts. The chain recombines TRBV27 with TRBJ2-7; TRBD2 agrees at 7 bases. The germline gives CDR1 MNHEY, CDR2 SMNVEV (reference sequence). V trimming: 2 bases; J trimming: 3 bases; junction bases outside the gene matches: 4. CDR3 length: 14 amino acids. The DNA for the CDR3 is TGTGCCAGCAGTTTAGGGGGGGACGGCTACGAGCAGTACTTC. This encodes CASSLGGDGYEQYF.

This clonotype showed up many times. The chain carries TRBV11-3 and TRBJ2-5, with D perhaps matching TRBD2 (6 bases). Germline V lookup: CDR1 SGHNT, CDR2 YENEEA. V lost 4 bases and J lost 5, with 17 bases in between. This CDR3 comprises 15 residues. The chain's CDR3 is CASSYPRGSGETQYF. The CDR3 region has the DNA TGTGCCAGCAGCTACCCGCGGGGTAGTGGGGAGACCCAGTACTTC.